The sequence of this T cell receptor (beta chain) was determined in a study of cytomegalovirus exposure and HLA in healthy donors. The germline V gene encodes CDR1 MNHNS and CDR2 SASEGT. Trimming stripped 9 bases from V and 2 bases from J, with 14 bases between. CDR3 length: 13 residues. The primer mix had 60 Vbeta and 13 Jbeta primers. TCRdb's copy holds only in-frame clones and misses some; the assay was immunoSEQ multiplex PCR. Its table records approximately 40,000 clones. The receptor was derived from a woman aged 30 to 39 in good health and CMV-seronegative. Sequencing was carried out using PBMCs. The chain combines TRBV6-1 with TRBJ2-7, with D hard to call. The DNA of the CDR3 is TGTGCCAGTTTCGCGGAGAGCGCCTACGAGCAGTACTTC. It yields the protein CASFAESAYEQYF.